The T cell receptor beta chain under discussion was sequenced for a study of memory CD4+ T cells and cytomegalovirus serostatus. Study context: This sample comes from healthy Belgian adults, several CMV seropositive, under 25 seronegative.

Method: immunoSEQ multiplex PCR; TCRdb's copy keeps in-frame clones and lacks some. The sample has nearly 60,000 clones, 80% to 85% seen once. Single viable CD3+CD4+CD8-CD45RO+ cells were sorted as the memory CD4+ T cells. Serum IgG to CMV pp150, pp28, p38 and p52 defined serostatus. This TCR came from an adult in good health and CMV-seronegative. What was sequenced was memory CD4+ T cells from blood.

The CDR3 region has the DNA TGTGCCAGCAGTCAAGCGGGAGGGCAGTACTTC. This sequence encodes CASSQAGGQYF. The rearrangement joins TRBV25-1 to TRBJ2-7; 9 bases align to TRBD2. Trimming removed 5 bases from V and 9 bases from J; junction bases left unmatched: 2. In germline, CDR1 is MGHDK, CDR2 SYGVNS. This CDR3 has 11 residues.